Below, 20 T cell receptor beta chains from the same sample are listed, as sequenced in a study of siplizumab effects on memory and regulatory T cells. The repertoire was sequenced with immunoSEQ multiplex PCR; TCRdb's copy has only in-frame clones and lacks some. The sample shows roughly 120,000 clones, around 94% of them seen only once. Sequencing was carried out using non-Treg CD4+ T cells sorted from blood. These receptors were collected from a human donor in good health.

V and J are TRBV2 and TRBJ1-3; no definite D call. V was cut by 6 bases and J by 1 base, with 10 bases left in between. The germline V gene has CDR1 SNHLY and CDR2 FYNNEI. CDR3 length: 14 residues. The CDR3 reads CASSGRISGNTIYF. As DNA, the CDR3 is TGTGCCAGCAGCGGACGGATTTCTGGAAACACCATATATTTT.

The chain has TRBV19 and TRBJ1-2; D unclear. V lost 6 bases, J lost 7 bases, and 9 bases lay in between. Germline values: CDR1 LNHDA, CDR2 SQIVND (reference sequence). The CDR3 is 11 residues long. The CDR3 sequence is CASRSLRGYTF. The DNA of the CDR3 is TGTGCCAGTAGATCGCTACGTGGCTACACCTTC. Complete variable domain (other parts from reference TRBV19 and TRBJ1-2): DGGITQSPKYLFRKEGQNVTLSCEQNLNHDAMYWYRQDPGQGLRLIYYSQIVNDFQKGDIAEGYSVSREKKESFPLTVTSAQKNPTAFYLCASRSLRGYTFGSGTRLTVV.

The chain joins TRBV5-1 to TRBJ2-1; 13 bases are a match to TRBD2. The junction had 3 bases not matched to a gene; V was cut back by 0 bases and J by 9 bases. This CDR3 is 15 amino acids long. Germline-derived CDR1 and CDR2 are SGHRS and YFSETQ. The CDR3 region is CASSLALAGGSEQFF. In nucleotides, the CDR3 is TGCGCCAGCAGCTTGGCACTAGCGGGAGGGAGTGAGCAGTTCTTC.

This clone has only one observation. The CDR3 reads CASSSLGTDTQYF. CDR3 DNA sequence: TGTGCCAGCAGCTCACTAGGCACAGATACGCAGTATTTT. The V gene is TRBV7-9, the J gene TRBJ2-3; D is possibly TRBD2 (5 bases). CDR1 is SEHNR and CDR2 is FQNEAQ in the germline V gene (reference sequence). This CDR3 is 13 amino acids long. The V end lost 4 bases, the J end lost 1 base, and 6 bases lay between the germline ends.

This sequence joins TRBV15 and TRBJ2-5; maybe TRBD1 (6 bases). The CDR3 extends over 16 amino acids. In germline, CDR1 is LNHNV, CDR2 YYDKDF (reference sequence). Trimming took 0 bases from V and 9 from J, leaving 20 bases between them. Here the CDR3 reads CATSREPGGQMRSQYF. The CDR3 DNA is TGTGCCACCAGCAGAGAGCCGGGTGGACAGATGCGTTCCCAGTACTTC.

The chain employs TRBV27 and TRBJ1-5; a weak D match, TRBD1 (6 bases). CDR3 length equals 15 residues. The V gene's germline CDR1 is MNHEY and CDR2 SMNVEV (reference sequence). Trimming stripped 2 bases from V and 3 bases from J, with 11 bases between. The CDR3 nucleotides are TGTGCCAGCAGTTTAAGACAGGATCCCAATCAGCCCCAGCATTTT. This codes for CASSLRQDPNQPQHF.

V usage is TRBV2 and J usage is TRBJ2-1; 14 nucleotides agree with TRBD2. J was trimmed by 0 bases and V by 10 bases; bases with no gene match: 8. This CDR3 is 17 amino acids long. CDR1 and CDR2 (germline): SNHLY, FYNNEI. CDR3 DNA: TGTGCCATCTCGGGACTAGCGGGGGCCAGCTCCTACAATGAGCAGTTCTTC. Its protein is CAISGLAGASSYNEQFF.

The DNA for the CDR3 is TGTGCCAGCAGCGTAGCTACAGGGGTAACTCAAGAGACCCAGTACTTC. It specifies CASSVATGVTQETQYF. The J gene is TRBJ2-5, the V gene TRBV9; 7 bases map to TRBD1. CDR1 SGDLS and CDR2 YYNGEE come from the germline V gene. Trimming cost V 0 bases and J 2 bases; bases outside gene matches: 7. This CDR3 is 16 amino acids long.

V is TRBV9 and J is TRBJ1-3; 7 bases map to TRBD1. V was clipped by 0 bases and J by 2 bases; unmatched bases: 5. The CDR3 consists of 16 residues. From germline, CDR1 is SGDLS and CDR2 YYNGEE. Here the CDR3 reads CASSVASQGAGNTIYF. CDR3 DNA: TGTGCCAGCAGCGTAGCTTCTCAGGGGGCTGGAAACACCATATATTTT.

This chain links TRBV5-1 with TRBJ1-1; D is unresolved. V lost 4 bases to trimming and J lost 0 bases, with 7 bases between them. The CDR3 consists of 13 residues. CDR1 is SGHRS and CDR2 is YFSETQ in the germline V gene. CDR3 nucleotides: TGCGCCAGCAGCGAGAGTTTGAACACTGAAGCTTTCTTT. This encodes CASSESLNTEAFF.

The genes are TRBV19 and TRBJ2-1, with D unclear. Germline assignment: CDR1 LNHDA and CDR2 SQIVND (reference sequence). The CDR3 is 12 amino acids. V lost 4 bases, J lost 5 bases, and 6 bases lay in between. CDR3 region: CASSTVDNEQFF. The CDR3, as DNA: TGTGCCAGTAGTACGGTAGACAATGAGCAGTTCTTC.

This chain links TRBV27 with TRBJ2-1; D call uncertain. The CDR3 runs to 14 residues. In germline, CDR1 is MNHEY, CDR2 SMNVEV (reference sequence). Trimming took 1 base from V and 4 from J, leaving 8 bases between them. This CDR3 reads CASSLWGGYNEQFF. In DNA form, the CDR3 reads TGTGCCAGCAGTTTATGGGGTGGATACAATGAGCAGTTCTTC.

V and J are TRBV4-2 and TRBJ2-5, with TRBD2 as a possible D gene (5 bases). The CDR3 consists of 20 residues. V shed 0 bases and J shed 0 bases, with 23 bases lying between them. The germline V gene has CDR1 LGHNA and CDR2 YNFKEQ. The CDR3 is CASSQEASGVPFSYQETQYF. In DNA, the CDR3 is TGTGCCAGCAGCCAAGAGGCCAGCGGAGTGCCCTTCTCCTACCAAGAGACCCAGTACTTC.

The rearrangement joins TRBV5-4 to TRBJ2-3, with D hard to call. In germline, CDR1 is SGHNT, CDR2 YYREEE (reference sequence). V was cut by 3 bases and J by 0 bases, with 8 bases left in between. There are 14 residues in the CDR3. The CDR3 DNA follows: TGTGCCAGCAGCTCTGGTGGGAGCACAGATACGCAGTATTTT. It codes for CASSSGGSTDTQYF.

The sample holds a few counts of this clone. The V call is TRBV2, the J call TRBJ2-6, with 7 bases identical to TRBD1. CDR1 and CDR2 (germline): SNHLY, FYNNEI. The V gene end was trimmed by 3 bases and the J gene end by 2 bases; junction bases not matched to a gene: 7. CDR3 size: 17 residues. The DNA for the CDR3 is TGTGCCAGCAGTGAGTTCGGTGGACAGGCTGGGGCCAACGTCCTGACTTTC. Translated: CASSEFGGQAGANVLTF. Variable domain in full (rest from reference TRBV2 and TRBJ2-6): EPEVTQTPSHQVTQMGQEVILRCVPISNHLYFYWYRQILGQKVEFLVSFYNNEISEKSEIFDDQFSVERPDGSNFTLKIRSTKLEDSAMYFCASSEFGGQAGANVLTFGAGSRLTVL.

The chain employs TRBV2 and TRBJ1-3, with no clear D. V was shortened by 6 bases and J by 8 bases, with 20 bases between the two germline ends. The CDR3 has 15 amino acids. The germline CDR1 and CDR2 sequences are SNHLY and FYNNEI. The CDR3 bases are TGTGCCAGCAGACCTCGGCTGGTGGCCTTAGACACCATATATTTT. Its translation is CASRPRLVALDTIYF.

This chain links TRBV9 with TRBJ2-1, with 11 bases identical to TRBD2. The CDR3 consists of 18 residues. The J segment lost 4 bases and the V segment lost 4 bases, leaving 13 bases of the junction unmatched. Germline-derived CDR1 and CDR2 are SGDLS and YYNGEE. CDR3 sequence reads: CASSLQTGTSGLYNEQFF. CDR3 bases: TGTGCCAGCAGCCTTCAAACGGGGACTAGCGGACTTTACAATGAGCAGTTCTTC.

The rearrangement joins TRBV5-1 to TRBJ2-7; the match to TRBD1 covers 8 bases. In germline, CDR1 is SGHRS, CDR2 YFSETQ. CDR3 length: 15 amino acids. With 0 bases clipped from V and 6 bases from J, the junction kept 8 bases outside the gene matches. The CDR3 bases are TGCGCCAGCAGCTTGGCGGGGACAGGCCCCTTCGAGCAGTACTTC. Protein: CASSLAGTGPFEQYF.

The CDR3 is CASSLGGLMRTGPHWGYTF. CDR3 sequence (DNA): TGTGCCAGCAGCTTGGGGGGTCTGATGCGGACAGGTCCCCATTGGGGCTACACCTTC. V and J are TRBV5-4 and TRBJ1-2; TRBD1 matches 7 bases. V lost 0 bases to trimming and J lost 8 bases; unmatched junction nucleotides: 22. The CDR3 totals 19 residues. The germline V gene has CDR1 SGHNT and CDR2 YYREEE (reference sequence).

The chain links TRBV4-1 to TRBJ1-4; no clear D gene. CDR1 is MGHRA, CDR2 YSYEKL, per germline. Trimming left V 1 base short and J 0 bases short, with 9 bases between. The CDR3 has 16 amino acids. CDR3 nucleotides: TGCGCCAGCAGCCAAGCTGGTTTTGCAACTAATGAAAAACTGTTTTTT. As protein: CASSQAGFATNEKLFF.